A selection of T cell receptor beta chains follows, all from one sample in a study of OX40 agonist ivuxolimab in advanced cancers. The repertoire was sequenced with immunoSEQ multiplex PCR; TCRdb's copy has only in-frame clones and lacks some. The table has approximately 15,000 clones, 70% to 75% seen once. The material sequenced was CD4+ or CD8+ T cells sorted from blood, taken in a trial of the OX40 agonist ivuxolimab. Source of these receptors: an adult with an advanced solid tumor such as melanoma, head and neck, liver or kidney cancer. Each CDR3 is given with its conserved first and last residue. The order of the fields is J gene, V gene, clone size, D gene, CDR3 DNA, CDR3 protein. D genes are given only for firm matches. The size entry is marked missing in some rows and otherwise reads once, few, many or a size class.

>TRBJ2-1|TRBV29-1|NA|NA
TGCAGCGTCGATGGAGACGGACCTATTCACAATGAGCAGTTCTTC
CSVDGDGPIHNEQFF
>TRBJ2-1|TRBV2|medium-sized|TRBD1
TGTGCCAGCAGCCTCGACAGGGGTGCCTACAATGAGCAGTTCTTC
CASSLDRGAYNEQFF
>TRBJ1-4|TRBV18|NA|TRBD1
TGTGCCAGCTCACCGGTCCGGGACAGAAATGAAAAACTGTTTTTT
CASSPVRDRNEKLFF
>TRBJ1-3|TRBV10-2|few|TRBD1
TGCGCCAGCAGTGAGTCCCGGACAGGGGGAAACACCATATATTTT
CASSESRTGGNTIYF
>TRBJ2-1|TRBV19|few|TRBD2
TGTGCCAGTAGTATAATTGGACTAGCGGGAGGGTACGCGGATGAGCAGTTCTTC
CASSIIGLAGGYADEQFF
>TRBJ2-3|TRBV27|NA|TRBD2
TGTGCCAGCAGAGGACCCGGACTAGCTGACATGGATGCAGATACGCAGTATTTT
CASRGPGLADMDADTQYF
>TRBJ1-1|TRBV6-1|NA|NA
TGTGCCAGCGTGATAATCGGGGGGGGGAACACTGAAGCTTTCTTT
CASVIIGGGNTEAFF
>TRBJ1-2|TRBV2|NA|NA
TGTGCCAGCAGGGTCCTGGGTGGCTACACCTTC
CASRVLGGYTF
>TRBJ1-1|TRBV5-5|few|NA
TGTGCCAGCAGCTTGAGCCGGGCCGGTTTCACTGAAGCTTTCTTT
CASSLSRAGFTEAFF
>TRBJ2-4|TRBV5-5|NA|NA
TGTGCCAGCCGGGGCGGGGCCCTAGCCAAAAACATTCAGTACTTC
CASRGGALAKNIQYF
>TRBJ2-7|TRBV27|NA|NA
TGTGCCAGCAGTTGGGACGGTCGCGAGCAGTGCTTC
CASSWDGREQCF
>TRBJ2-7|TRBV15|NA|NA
TGTGCCACCAGCTCGCACACCGCCCCAACCTACGAGCAGTACTTC
CATSSHTAPTYEQYF
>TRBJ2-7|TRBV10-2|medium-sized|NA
TGCGCCAGCAGACACGCAGGGGATGACTACGAGCAGTACTTC
CASRHAGDDYEQYF
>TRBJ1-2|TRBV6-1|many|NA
TGTGCCAGCAGTGTAGGGGTCTCGCAGGGCGGCTTTTCCAACTATGGCTACACCTTC
CASSVGVSQGGFSNYGYTF
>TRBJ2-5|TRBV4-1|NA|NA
TGCGCCAGCAGCCCCGGTTGGGAAGAGACCCAGTACTTC
CASSPGWEETQYF
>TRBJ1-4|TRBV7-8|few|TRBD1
TGTGCCAGCAGCATAAGACAGGGGAAGGGAGAAAAACTGTTTTTT
CASSIRQGKGEKLFF
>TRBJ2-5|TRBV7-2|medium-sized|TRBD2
TGTGCCAGCAGCTCCGTAGCGGGAACCCTCTCAGAGACCCAGTACTTC
CASSSVAGTLSETQYF
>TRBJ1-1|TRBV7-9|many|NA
TGTGCCAGCAGGAGGAACACTGAAGCTTTCTTT
CASRRNTEAFF
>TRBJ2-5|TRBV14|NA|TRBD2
TGTGCCAGCAGCTCTAGCGGGAAGTGGGAGACCCAGTACTTC
CASSSSGKWETQYF
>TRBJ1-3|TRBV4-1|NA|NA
TGCGCCAGCAGCCAAGATCGGTCGGCTGGAAACACCATATATTTT
CASSQDRSAGNTIYF
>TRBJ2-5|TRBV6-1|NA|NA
TGTGCCAGCAGGCCCTCCTTGGAGACCCAGTACTTC
CASRPSLETQYF
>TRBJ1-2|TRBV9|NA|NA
TGTGCCAGCAGTTCAAGCGGTGGCTACACCTTC
CASSSSGGYTF
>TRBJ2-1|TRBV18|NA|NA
TGTGCCAGCTCACCACCAGGGGGAGGCAATGAGCAGTTCTTC
CASSPPGGGNEQFF
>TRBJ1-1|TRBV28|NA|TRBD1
TGTGCCAGCAGTTCCCGTAGGACAGGGGACACTGAAGCTTTCTTT
CASSSRRTGDTEAFF
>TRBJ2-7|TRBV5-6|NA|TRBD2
TGTGCCAGCAGCTCTTCACTAGCGGGAACCTACGAGCAGTACTTC
CASSSSLAGTYEQYF
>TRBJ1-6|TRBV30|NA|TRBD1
TGTGCCTTGGAGGTGGTCGTCGGGACAGGCGAGAGCTCCTATAATTCACCCCTCCACTTT
CALEVVVGTGESSYNSPLHF
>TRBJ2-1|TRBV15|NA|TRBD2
TGTGCCACAAAACTAGCGGGAGGTTACAATGAGCAGTTCTTC
CATKLAGGYNEQFF
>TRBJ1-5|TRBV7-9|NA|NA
TGTGCCAGCAGCCCAGACGTCGGCAATCAGCCCCAGCATTTT
CASSPDVGNQPQHF
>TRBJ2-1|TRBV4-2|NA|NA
TGTGCCAGCAGCCAGGGGTGGGGGGAGCAGTTCTTC
CASSQGWGEQFF
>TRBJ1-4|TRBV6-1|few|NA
TGTGCCAGCAGTGAAATTAGGGAGTTCAATGAAAAACTGTTTTTT
CASSEIREFNEKLFF
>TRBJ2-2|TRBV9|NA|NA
TGTGCCAGCAGCGTAGTTGGAGGGAACACCGGGGAGCTGTTTTTT
CASSVVGGNTGELFF
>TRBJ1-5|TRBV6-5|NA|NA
TGTGCCAGCAGCCCGGATTCTAGCAATCAGCCCCAGCATTTT
CASSPDSSNQPQHF
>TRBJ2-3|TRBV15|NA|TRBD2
TGTGCCACCGAAGAAACCCGGCGGACTAGCGGGGGTCCTCGCTTAGCAGATACGCAGTATTTT
CATEETRRTSGGPRLADTQYF
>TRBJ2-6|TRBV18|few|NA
TGTGCCAGCCCCGGTAGCTTGGGGGCCAACGTCCTGACTTTC
CASPGSLGANVLTF
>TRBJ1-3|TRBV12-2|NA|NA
TGTGCAAGTCGCTTAGATCTCTGGGACCCTGGAAACACCATATATTTT
CASRLDLWDPGNTIYF
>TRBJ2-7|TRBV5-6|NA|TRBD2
TGTGCCAGCAGCCAAAGACTAGCGGGCGCGGCCTACGAGCAGTACTTC
CASSQRLAGAAYEQYF
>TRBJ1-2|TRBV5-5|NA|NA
TGTGCCAGCAGTGGCTACTCCTTATTTGGTGGCTACACCTTC
CASSGYSLFGGYTF
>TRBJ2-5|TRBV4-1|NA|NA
TGCGCCAGCAGCCACGTCTCACCTGGGGCCCAAGAGACCCAGTACTTC
CASSHVSPGAQETQYF
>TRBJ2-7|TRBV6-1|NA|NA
TGTGCCAGCAGTGACTACGAGCAGTACTTC
CASSDYEQYF
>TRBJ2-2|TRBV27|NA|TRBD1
TGTGCCAGCAGTACCATCGACAGGGCCGGGGAGCTGTTTTTT
CASSTIDRAGELFF
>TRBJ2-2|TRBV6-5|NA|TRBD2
TGTGCCAGCAGCGGTAGCGGGAGAACCGGGGAGCTGTTTTTT
CASSGSGRTGELFF
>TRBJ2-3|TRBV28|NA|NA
TGTGCCAGCAGTGGCCGGGCCGGAGATACGCAGTATTTT
CASSGRAGDTQYF
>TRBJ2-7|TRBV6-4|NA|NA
TGTGCCAGCAGTGATGGCGGAGAATACGAGCAGTACTTC
CASSDGGEYEQYF
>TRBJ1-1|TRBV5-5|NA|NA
TGTGCCAGCAGCTTGGAACCGACCCTGAACACTGAAGCTTTCTTT
CASSLEPTLNTEAFF
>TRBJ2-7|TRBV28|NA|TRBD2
TGTGCCAGCAGTAAGAGCGGGGGGCCTTACGAGCAGTACTTC
CASSKSGGPYEQYF
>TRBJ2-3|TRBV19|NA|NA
TGTGCCAGTAGTATTAGCGACATCTCCACAGATACGCAGTATTTT
CASSISDISTDTQYF
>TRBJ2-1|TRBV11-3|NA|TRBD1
TGTGCCAGCAGACGACCGGGACAGGGGGAGGAGCAGTTCTTC
CASRRPGQGEEQFF
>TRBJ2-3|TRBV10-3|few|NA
TGTGCCATCAGTTCGGATGCAGGGATCCCCACAGATACGCAGTATTTT
CAISSDAGIPTDTQYF
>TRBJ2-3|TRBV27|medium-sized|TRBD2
TGTGCCAGCAGCTCGGAGGTGACTAGCCTTAAAGATACGCAGTATTTT
CASSSEVTSLKDTQYF
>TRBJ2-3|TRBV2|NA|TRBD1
TGTGCCAGCAGTCCCACGGGACAGGACACAGATACGCAGTATTTT
CASSPTGQDTDTQYF